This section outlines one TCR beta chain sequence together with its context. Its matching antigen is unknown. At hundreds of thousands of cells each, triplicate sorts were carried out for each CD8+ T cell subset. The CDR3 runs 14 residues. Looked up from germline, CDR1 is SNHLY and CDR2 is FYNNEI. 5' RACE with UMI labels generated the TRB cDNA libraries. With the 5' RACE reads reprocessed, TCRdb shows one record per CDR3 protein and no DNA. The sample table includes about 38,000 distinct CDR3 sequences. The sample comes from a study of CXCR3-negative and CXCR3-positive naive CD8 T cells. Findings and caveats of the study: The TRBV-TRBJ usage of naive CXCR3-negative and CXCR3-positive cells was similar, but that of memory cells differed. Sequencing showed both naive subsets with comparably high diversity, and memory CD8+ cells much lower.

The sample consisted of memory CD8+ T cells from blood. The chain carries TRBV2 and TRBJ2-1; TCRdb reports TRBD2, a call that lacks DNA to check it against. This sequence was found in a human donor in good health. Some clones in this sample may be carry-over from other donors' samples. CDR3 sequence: CASSAASGGYEQFF.